The table lists the clone carrying this T cell receptor (beta chain) with a count of one. As yet, its antigen is unknown. The sample is drawn from a study of chemoradiotherapy in HPV16-positive cancers. Study summary: Candidate HPV-specific clones and shared TCR motifs came from a couple of HPV16-positive patients.

General study findings and limits: Only a couple of HPV16-positive patients supplied the functional HPV-specificity definition.

Clones were sequenced by immunoSEQ multiplex PCR, and TCRdb holds only the in-frame ones, with some missing. The sample has tens of thousands of clones, around 89% seen once; the top ten hold roughly 4.5%. This TCR came from a human donor with HPV-associated anogenital cancer. The sequenced sample was blood, obtained from a patient who underwent chemoradiotherapy.

The CDR3, as DNA: TGTGCCATCACTGAACAAATTACGGGGGGAACTGAAGCTTTCTTT. Protein product: CAITEQITGGTEAFF. This sequence joins TRBV10-3 and TRBJ1-1, with D possibly TRBD1 on 5 matching bases. Germline CDR1 is ENHRY and CDR2 is SYGVKD. This CDR3 comprises 15 residues. Deletions cut 7 bases from V and 5 bases from J, with 20 bases between.